The 4 T cell receptor beta chains listed next were all sequenced from one sample in a study of T cell repertoires in aging, cancer and after chemotherapy. TRB rearrangements spanning V, D and J were amplified using mixed TRB-A/B primers. TCRdb recomputed calls from the multiplex PCR reads with MiXCR, one row per CDR3 protein. The repertoire has 5,000 to 7,000 distinct CDR3 sequences, approximately 40% of them found once; the top ten carry roughly 50%. The template was genomic DNA from peripheral blood, not RNA. Sequencing was done on a sample of blood. The receptors were sampled from a human donor in good health.

The chain is built from TRBV15 and TRBJ1-2, with a weak D call TRBD1 (6 bases). Trimming took 0 bases from V and 1 from J, leaving 12 bases between them. Germline V gene data show CDR1 as LNHNV and CDR2 as YYDKDF (reference sequence). This CDR3 region has 16 residues. CDR3 bases: TGTGCCACCAGCAGAGATTATAGGGGGATTAACTATGGCTACACCTTC. It codes for CATSRDYRGINYGYTF.

This clonotype was seen more than once but under ten times. V usage is TRBV6-4 and J usage is TRBJ2-7; no reliable D call. The germline V gene has CDR1 MRHNA and CDR2 SNTAGT. CDR3 length: 14 residues. Deletions cut 4 bases from V and 2 bases from J, with 12 bases between. The CDR3 sequence is CASSVSQLTYEQYF. CDR3 nucleotides: TGTGCCAGCAGTGTAAGCCAGCTAACCTACGAGCAGTACTTC.

The CDR3 sequence is CASSDLGGSDTQYF. Here the CDR3 DNA reads TGTGCCAGCAGTGACTTGGGGGGGTCAGATACGCAGTATTTT. This rearrangement joins TRBV6-4 to TRBJ2-3; TRBD2 aligns across 7 bases. With V trimmed by 1 base and J by 4 bases, 2 bases remained unmatched. The germline CDR1 and CDR2 sequences are MRHNA and SNTAGT. The CDR3 consists of 14 residues.

The chain combines TRBV7-2 with TRBJ2-5; the D is unclear. CDR1 is SGHTA, CDR2 FQGNSA, per germline. This CDR3 comprises 13 residues. Trimming shortened V by 0 bases and J by 2 bases, and 4 bases separated the two germline ends. Here the CDR3 reads CASSLASQETQYF. As DNA, the CDR3 is TGTGCCAGCAGCTTAGCATCTCAAGAGACCCAGTACTTC.